These 15 T cell receptor beta chains share one sample of origin, sequenced in a study of cytotoxic CD8 clonotypes in ibrutinib-treated CLL. TCRdb's table, derived via immunoSEQ multiplex PCR, lists solely in-frame clones and lacks some. The sample includes approximately 120,000 clones, less than 90% of them seen just once. Sample: PBMCs, taken after 24 months of ibrutinib treatment. The receptor set was obtained from a human donor with chronic lymphocytic leukemia.

This chain connects TRBV28 to TRBJ2-7; TRBD1 might be the D (6 bases). Between the trimmed V and J ends, which lost 5 bases and 2 bases, there was a span of 16 bases. The CDR3 totals 15 residues. The germline V gene has CDR1 MDHEN and CDR2 SYDVKM. The CDR3 DNA follows: TGTGCCAGCAGTCCCCCGTGGACAGCTCCCTACGAGCAGTACTTC. It encodes CASSPPWTAPYEQYF.

On this clone itself: Other DNA sequences from this sample encode an identical CDR3 as well. The V call is TRBV5-4, the J call TRBJ2-7; 7 bases agree with TRBD1. There are 13 residues in the CDR3. In germline, CDR1 is SGHNT, CDR2 YYREEE (reference sequence). Trimming took 3 bases from V and 2 from J; bases not matched to a gene: 2. DNA of the CDR3: TGTGCCAGCAGCTCCGACAGGGCCTACGAGCAGTACTTC. Amino acid sequence: CASSSDRAYEQYF.

The chain is built from TRBV4-3 and TRBJ1-1; weak D call: TRBD1 (5 bases). Germline V CDR1 and CDR2: LGHNA, YSLEER. Trimming took 2 bases from V and 0 from J, leaving 13 bases between them. This CDR3 comprises 16 residues. The CDR3 region has the DNA TGCGCCAGCAGCCAAAAACCTGGGGCTTTGAACACTGAAGCTTTCTTT. Protein: CASSQKPGALNTEAFF.

This clone has only one observation. The V and J genes are TRBV5-4 and TRBJ1-1; possibly TRBD1 for D (5 bases). The CDR3 spans 13 residues. Germline CDR1 SGHNT, CDR2 YYREEE (reference sequence). Trimming stripped 0 bases from V and 12 bases from J, with 15 bases between. The CDR3, as DNA: TGTGCCAGCAGCTTGGACAGGAAGGGTAGAACTTTCTTT. It codes for CASSLDRKGRTFF.

The rearrangement uses TRBV28 and TRBJ1-5; 9 nucleotides line up with TRBD1. CDR3 length: 14 residues. V lost 8 bases to trimming and J lost 7 bases; unmatched junction nucleotides: 9. CDR1 MDHEN and CDR2 SYDVKM come from the germline V gene. The CDR3 region is CASLAGTGYQPQHF. The CDR3 DNA follows: TGTGCCAGCTTAGCCGGGACAGGGTACCAGCCCCAGCATTTT.

This rearrangement joins TRBV4-2 to TRBJ1-6; TRBD1 is a possible D gene (5 bases). The CDR3 contains 14 residues. Germline V gene lookup returns CDR1 LGHNA and CDR2 YNFKEQ. V was pared by 6 bases and J by 8 bases, with 14 bases between. CDR3 amino acids: CASRAGSGDSPLHF. CDR3 sequence (DNA): TGTGCCAGCAGGGCAGGGTCTGGGGATTCACCCCTCCACTTT.

This chain's CDR3 is CAWSVRGGWDEKLFF. The CDR3 nucleotides read TGTGCCTGGAGTGTACGAGGGGGATGGGATGAAAAACTGTTTTTT. The rearrangement links TRBV30 to TRBJ1-4, with D tentatively TRBD1 (6 bases). The CDR3 is 15 residues long. In germline, CDR1 is GTSNPN, CDR2 SVGIG (reference sequence). Between the trimmed V and J ends, which lost 0 bases and 6 bases, there was a span of 14 bases.

This clone appeared a few times. The rearrangement links TRBV7-2 to TRBJ1-6; no reliable D call. Germline V lookup: CDR1 SGHTA, CDR2 FQGNSA. With 4 bases removed from V and 8 bases from J, the gap between germline ends came to 12 bases. The CDR3 covers 14 residues. The CDR3 loop is CASSSPFGYSPLHF. Here the CDR3 DNA reads TGTGCCAGCAGCTCCCCCTTCGGATATTCACCCCTCCACTTT.

The chain joins TRBV25-1 to TRBJ2-5; TRBD2 might be the D (6 bases). Germline values: CDR1 MGHDK, CDR2 SYGVNS. Between the trimmed V and J ends, which lost 1 base and 4 bases, there was a span of 10 bases. The CDR3 runs 14 residues. The CDR3: CASSEFLGGETQYF. The CDR3 coding sequence is TGTGCCAGCAGTGAATTTCTGGGAGGAGAGACCCAGTACTTC.

The chain has TRBV10-3 and TRBJ1-1; D is unclear. CDR3 length: 13 amino acids. V was pared by 4 bases and J by 2 bases, with 8 bases between. CDR1 ENHRY and CDR2 SYGVKD come from the germline V gene. CDR3 region: CAISGQANTEAFF. The CDR3 DNA reads as TGTGCCATCAGTGGGCAGGCTAACACTGAAGCTTTCTTT.

This chain uses TRBV29-1 with TRBJ1-2, with D perhaps TRBD1 (5 bases). V gave up 3 bases and J gave up 2 bases, with 13 bases separating them. Germline loops: CDR1 SQVTM, CDR2 ANQGSEA. The CDR3 covers 14 residues. The CDR3 sequence: CSVDEQGGNYGYTF. The CDR3 DNA reads TGCAGCGTTGACGAGCAGGGCGGGAACTATGGCTACACCTTC. Drawing the rest from reference TRBV29-1 and TRBJ1-2, the complete variable domain is SAVISQKPSRDICQRGTSLTIQCQVDSQVTMMFWYRQQPGQSLTLIATANQGSEATYESGFVIDKFPISRPNLTFSTLTVSNMSPEDSSIYLCSVDEQGGNYGYTFGSGTRLTVV.

This clone was counted a few times. The genes are TRBV5-4 and TRBJ2-5, with D perhaps matching TRBD1 (5 bases). V was clipped by 2 bases and J by 3 bases, with 11 bases between them. The germline CDR1 and CDR2 sequences are SGHNT and YYREEE (reference sequence). CDR3 length: 14 residues. CDR3 DNA sequence: TGTGCCAGCAGCTTCACAGGAGCAAAAGAGACCCAGTACTTC. Translating gives CASSFTGAKETQYF. Using reference TRBV5-4 and TRBJ2-5 for the parts outside the CDR3, the full variable domain is ETGVTQSPTHLIKTRGQQVTLRCSSQSGHNTVSWYQQALGQGPQFIFQYYREEENGRGNFPPRFSGLQFPNYSSELNVNALELDDSALYLCASSFTGAKETQYFGPGTRLLVL.

CDR3: CASSPPSLQETQYF. CDR3 nucleotides: TGTGCCAGCTCACCACCGTCACTCCAAGAGACCCAGTACTTC. The chain uses TRBV18 and TRBJ2-5; unclear D gene. Germline V CDR1 and CDR2: KGHSH, LQKENI. CDR3 length: 14 amino acids. V dropped 0 bases and J dropped 1 base, with 6 bases sitting between them.

The chain uses TRBV14 and TRBJ2-1; 7 nucleotides match TRBD1. Germline lookup yields CDR1 SGHDN and CDR2 FVKESK. This CDR3 is 17 amino acids long. V lost 4 bases and J lost 8; bases outside the gene matches: 17. This CDR3 reads CASSLGGADRIYDEQFF. CDR3 nucleotides: TGTGCCAGCAGCCTGGGCGGAGCGGACAGGATATATGATGAGCAGTTCTTC.

The chain combines TRBV7-8 with TRBJ1-5, with a possible D match to TRBD1 (6 bases). The germline V gene has CDR1 SGHVS and CDR2 FQNEAQ. This CDR3 spans 17 amino acids. V was pared by 1 base and J by 0 bases, with 13 bases between. This CDR3 reads CASSLGTGAFSNQPQHF. The CDR3 nucleotides read TGTGCCAGCAGCTTAGGTACGGGGGCCTTTAGCAATCAGCCCCAGCATTTT.